One sample yielded the 8 T cell receptor beta chains listed below, sequenced in a study of shared clonotypes between healthy human individuals. The naive CD8 population came from CD45RO-negative cells selected for CCR7, without terminally differentiated effector memory CD45RA+ cells. Assay used: immunoSEQ multiplex PCR; TCRdb lists only in-frame clones, some missing. Of about 1.9 million clones in the sample, just under 95% are singletons; the top ten hold over 1.5%. Material: naive CD8+ T cells from PBMCs. The receptors here all came from a man between 18 and 29 years old in good health. Some clones in this sample may be carry-over from other donors' samples.

The chain couples TRBV2 to TRBJ2-7, with a weak D call TRBD1 (6 bases). V shed 5 bases and J shed 0 bases, with 8 bases lying between them. This CDR3 spans 13 amino acids. Germline V gives CDR1 SNHLY, CDR2 FYNNEI. CDR3 residues: CASSHRASYEQYF. The CDR3, as DNA: TGTGCCAGCAGTCACAGGGCCTCCTACGAGCAGTACTTC.

CDR3 in amino acids: CASSNSGSSYNEQFF. Here the CDR3 DNA reads TGTGCCAGCAGCAATAGCGGGAGCTCTTACAATGAGCAGTTCTTC. The chain employs TRBV7-9 and TRBJ2-1; 9 positions agree with TRBD2. CDR1 SEHNR and CDR2 FQNEAQ come from the germline V gene (reference sequence). The CDR3 spans 15 residues. J gave up 4 bases and V 5 bases, and 6 bases lay outside the gene matches.

On this clone: Additional DNA sequences in this sample encode the identical CDR3. The chain has TRBV9 and TRBJ2-2; 9 bases are shared with TRBD2. Germline CDR1 SGDLS, CDR2 YYNGEE. V was clipped by 1 base and J by 2 bases; unmatched bases: 0. CDR3 length: 15 amino acids. CDR3 sequence: CASSVLAGNTGELFF. CDR3 DNA sequence: TGTGCCAGCAGCGTACTAGCGGGAAACACCGGGGAGCTGTTTTTT.

CDR3 DNA: TGTGCCAGCAGCCAAGATTTCTACGACACTAGCGAGGAGCTGTTTTTT. The encoded protein is CASSQDFYDTSEELFF. The chain couples TRBV4-2 to TRBJ2-2, with 7 positions matching TRBD2. Germline V gene lookup returns CDR1 LGHNA and CDR2 YNFKEQ. V lost 0 bases, J lost 10 bases, and 11 bases stayed unmatched. The CDR3 loop spans 16 amino acids.

J is TRBJ2-7 and V is TRBV10-2; 7 bases map to TRBD2. The germline V gene has CDR1 WSHSY and CDR2 SAAADI. CDR3 length equals 14 residues. With V trimmed by 6 bases and J by 4 bases, 9 bases remained unmatched. CDR3 sequence (DNA): TGCGCCAGCAGGGGGGACTACCTCGGTTACGAGCAGTACTTC. It is translated as CASRGDYLGYEQYF.

This chain connects TRBV18 to TRBJ1-2, with 9 bases matching TRBD1. This CDR3 spans 17 amino acids. The ends lost 2 bases at V and 6 bases at J; junction bases unmatched: 13. In germline, CDR1 is KGHSH, CDR2 LQKENI. CDR3 loop: CASSPMKGTGSFDGYTF. The CDR3 DNA reads TGTGCCAGCTCACCAATGAAGGGGACAGGGAGTTTCGATGGCTACACCTTC.

The chain has TRBV7-9 and TRBJ1-1, with D uncertain. Germline V lookup: CDR1 SEHNR, CDR2 FQNEAQ (reference sequence). The CDR3 consists of 13 residues. Trimming removed 4 bases from V and 1 base from J, with 7 bases in between. The CDR3 coding sequence is TGTGCCAGCAGCTCCCGCGCGAACACTGAAGCTTTCTTT. Its translation is CASSSRANTEAFF.

The CDR3 region is CASSVYSLGTDTQYF. CDR3 nucleotide sequence: TGTGCCAGCAGCGTTTACTCGCTAGGCACAGATACGCAGTATTTT. The chain recombines TRBV9 with TRBJ2-3; D ambiguous. The V gene's germline CDR1 is SGDLS and CDR2 YYNGEE. V was pared by 2 bases and J by 1 base, with 11 bases between. The CDR3 is 15 amino acids.